A single sample gave rise to the 29 T cell receptor beta chains below, sequenced in a study of T cells in Graves' hyperthyroidism and ophthalmopathy. Amplification of TCR beta CDR3 regions used RNA as the template. The study used the HTBI primer set for a first-round RT-PCR of the TCR CDR3. TCRdb independently ran MiXCR on the multiplex PCR reads; one entry per CDR3 protein. The profile shows about 580,000 distinct CDR3 sequences, 40% to 55% of them singletons. Source material: peripheral blood or thyroid tissue (not recorded which). The receptors originated from a woman between 18 and 29 years old with Graves' hyperthyroidism.

On this clonotype itself: This CDR3 is missing its conserved last phenylalanine or tryptophan, likely due to a read error. The DNA is left out, because the CDR3 cannot be placed on it with certainty; the CDR3 is given as TCRdb lists it. The CDR3 region is CSAPLQGSANYGYTFGS. The chain uses TRBV20-1 and TRBJ2-5; the table's TRBD1 call for D was not verified on the DNA. Germline V gives CDR1 DFQATT, CDR2 SNEGSKA (reference sequence). The CDR3 spans 17 residues, counting both ends.

This clonotype appeared many times. V is TRBV7-9 and J is TRBJ1-1; D is undetermined. The CDR3 contains 15 residues. Germline V lookup: CDR1 SEHNR, CDR2 FQNEAQ (reference sequence). The V and J ends lost 5 bases and 3 bases respectively, with 16 bases between them. CDR3 residues: CASSPVKGRDTEAFF. As DNA, the CDR3 is TGTGCCAGCAGCCCTGTGAAGGGCCGTGACACTGAAGCTTTCTTT. The entire variable domain, with the rest obtained from reference TRBV7-9 and TRBJ1-1, is as follows: DTGVSQNPRHKITKRGQNVTFRCDPISEHNRLYWYRQTLGQGPEFLTYFQNEAQLEKSRLLSDRFSAERPKGSFSTLEIQRTEQGDSAMYLCASSPVKGRDTEAFFGQGTRLTVV.

In its sample, this clonotype was seen many times. V usage is TRBV25-1 and J usage is TRBJ1-1, with D unresolved. The germline V gene encodes CDR1 MGHDK and CDR2 SYGVNS. Trimming pared 7 bases from V and 5 bases from J, leaving 11 bases between. The CDR3 totals 12 residues. CDR3 nucleotides: TGTGCCAGCATCCCGCGGTTAACTGAAGCTTTCTTT. It is translated as CASIPRLTEAFF.

V is TRBV7-3 and J is TRBJ1-2; 9 bases line up with TRBD1. Losses at the gene ends were 1 base for V and 7 bases for J; bases not matched to a gene: 7. Germline CDR1 and CDR2: SGHTA and FQGTGA. The length of the CDR3 is 15 residues. The CDR3 coding sequence is TGTGCCAGCAGCTTAATCACAGGGGGCGCAGGTGGCTACACCTTC. Translated, it gives CASSLITGGAGGYTF.

This clonotype was detected many times. CDR3 in amino acids: CASSLGGNSGNTIYF. The CDR3 nucleotides are TGTGCCAGCAGCTTAGGTGGGAACTCTGGAAACACCATATATTTT. The chain joins TRBV7-6 to TRBJ1-3, with no clear D. CDR3 length equals 15 residues. In germline, CDR1 is SGHVS, CDR2 FNYEAQ. The V end was cut by 1 base, the J end by 0 bases, with 7 bases between.

This clonotype was detected ten times or more. This chain connects TRBV20-1 to TRBJ2-7, with 7 nucleotides matching TRBD2. The CDR3 loop spans 12 amino acids. Germline V gene data show CDR1 as DFQATT and CDR2 as SNEGSKA (reference sequence). Losses at the gene ends were 6 bases for V and 0 bases for J; bases not matched to a gene: 2. The CDR3 sequence: CSAGGNSYEQYF. The CDR3 region has the DNA TGCAGTGCCGGGGGGAACTCCTACGAGCAGTACTTC.

V gene TRBV2 combines with J gene TRBJ1-5, with a weak D call TRBD1 (5 bases). This CDR3 contains 17 residues. Germline CDR1 SNHLY, CDR2 FYNNEI. V was cut by 6 bases and J by 3 bases, with 21 bases left in between. CDR3 residues: CASRETEASSYNQPQHF. The DNA for the CDR3 is TGTGCCAGCAGAGAGACAGAGGCGAGCAGTTACAATCAGCCCCAGCATTTT.

This chain uses TRBV19 with TRBJ2-5, with 8 bases that match TRBD1. Germline CDR1 is LNHDA and CDR2 is SQIVND (reference sequence). The CDR3 runs 13 residues. Trimming took 7 bases from V and 2 from J; bases not matched to a gene: 3. The CDR3 region is CASTGQGQETQYF. The DNA of the CDR3 is TGTGCCAGTACCGGACAGGGTCAAGAGACCCAGTACTTC.

V and J are TRBV10-3 and TRBJ2-7; D ambiguous. The germline gives CDR1 ENHRY, CDR2 SYGVKD. CDR3 length: 14 amino acids. Trimming cost V 2 bases and J 2 bases, with 10 bases left between them. The CDR3 protein is CAISERAAPYEQYF. CDR3 nucleotides: TGTGCCATCAGTGAGAGGGCGGCCCCCTACGAGCAGTACTTC.

This clonotype was seen only once. V usage is TRBV2 and J usage is TRBJ1-1; weak D call: TRBD1 (6 bases). With 4 bases removed from V and 0 bases from J, the gap between germline ends came to 12 bases. CDR1 is SNHLY and CDR2 is FYNNEI in the germline V gene. The CDR3 runs 15 residues. The CDR3 DNA follows: TGTGCCAGCAGTGCCCCGGGACACTTGAACACTGAAGCTTTCTTT. This gives the protein CASSAPGHLNTEAFF.

The table lists this clonotype with many counts. The chain combines TRBV7-2 with TRBJ2-7; 8 positions match TRBD1. Germline assignment: CDR1 SGHTA and CDR2 FQGNSA. Unmatched junction bases numbered 12, after V lost 3 bases and J lost 2 bases. The CDR3 spans 17 residues. CDR3 bases: TGTGCCAGCAGCTTGGATCAGGACAGGGAGACTACCTACGAGCAGTACTTC. The encoded protein is CASSLDQDRETTYEQYF.

This clonotype was detected ten times or more. This sequence joins TRBV6-5 and TRBJ2-7; maybe TRBD2 (6 bases). This CDR3 contains 13 residues. Germline V lookup: CDR1 MNHEY, CDR2 SVGAGI. Deletions cut 7 bases from V and 2 bases from J, with 12 bases between. CDR3: CASTLAPTYEQYF. DNA of the CDR3: TGTGCCAGCACCCTAGCGCCTACCTACGAGCAGTACTTC.

Ten or more counts support this clonotype. This chain uses TRBV20-1 with TRBJ1-6, with 8 bases that match TRBD1. The CDR3 is 14 residues long. Germline CDR1 reads DFQATT; CDR2 reads SNEGSKA (reference sequence). With 5 bases clipped from V and 7 bases from J, the junction kept 7 bases outside the gene matches. CDR3 nucleotide sequence: TGCAGTGCTGGGGGCGGACAGGGAAATTCACCCCTCCACTTT. It is translated as CSAGGGQGNSPLHF.

The J gene is TRBJ1-1, the V gene TRBV10-3, with D perhaps matching TRBD1 (5 bases). Germline V lookup: CDR1 ENHRY, CDR2 SYGVKD. V was clipped by 2 bases and J by 0 bases, with 10 bases between them. The CDR3 spans 15 residues. CDR3 amino acids: CAISEGGRVNTEAFF. CDR3 DNA: TGTGCCATCAGTGAGGGTGGCAGGGTGAACACTGAAGCTTTCTTT.

This clonotype was counted at least ten times. J is TRBJ2-2 and V is TRBV5-1; D remains ambiguous. The ends were cut back, 3 bases at V and 6 bases at J, with 6 bases in the middle. The germline V gene encodes CDR1 SGHRS and CDR2 YFSETQ. The CDR3 extends over 12 amino acids. The CDR3 DNA sequence: TGCGCCAGCAGCTCCCAACCCGGGGAGCTGTTTTTT. The encoded protein is CASSSQPGELFF.

The table lists this clonotype with many counts. The chain joins TRBV7-2 to TRBJ2-7; weak D call: TRBD1 (5 bases). V was pared by 5 bases and J by 3 bases, with 14 bases between. CDR3 length: 14 residues. Germline CDR1 SGHTA, CDR2 FQGNSA. This CDR3 reads CASSPPQGLYEQYF. The CDR3 nucleotides read TGTGCCAGCAGCCCCCCCCAGGGTCTCTACGAGCAGTACTTC.

This chain links TRBV19 with TRBJ2-3, with D perhaps being TRBD1 or TRBD2 (6 bases each). The CDR3 consists of 16 residues. V lost 7 bases and J 0 bases, leaving 17 bases between the germline ends. CDR1 is LNHDA, CDR2 SQIVND, per germline (reference sequence). The CDR3 is CASTQGRFSSTDTQYF. CDR3 sequence (DNA): TGTGCCAGTACCCAGGGGAGGTTTTCTAGCACAGATACGCAGTATTTT.

This clonotype has only a few counts. J is TRBJ2-1 and V is TRBV5-1, with D hard to call. CDR3 length: 11 amino acids. V dropped 4 bases and J dropped 5 bases, with 4 bases sitting between them. The germline gives CDR1 SGHRS, CDR2 YFSETQ. As DNA, the CDR3 is TGCGCCAGCAGCCCTAACAATGAGCAGTTCTTC. Translated, it gives CASSPNNEQFF.

The sample holds many counts of this clonotype. V gene TRBV7-2 combines with J gene TRBJ1-6; weak D call: TRBD1 (5 bases). Trimming removed 1 base at V and 7 bases at J, with 11 bases between. This CDR3 is built from 15 residues. In germline, CDR1 is SGHTA, CDR2 FQGNSA. The CDR3 here is CASSLGGRSNSPLHF. The CDR3 DNA sequence: TGTGCCAGCAGCTTAGGGGGCCGATCCAATTCACCCCTCCACTTT.

This clonotype has ten or more counts. The chain employs TRBV10-3 and TRBJ2-2; no definite D call. The V gene's germline CDR1 is ENHRY and CDR2 SYGVKD. V was clipped by 4 bases and J by 0 bases, with 12 bases between them. The CDR3 extends over 16 amino acids. Here the CDR3 reads CAISALDLANTGELFF. CDR3 nucleotides: TGTGCCATCAGTGCGCTTGACTTGGCGAACACCGGGGAGCTGTTTTTT.

This clonotype was counted many times. A much larger clone differs by one base, so this may be a read error. The chain joins TRBV27 to TRBJ2-5; D call uncertain. Germline V gives CDR1 MNHEY, CDR2 SMNVEV (reference sequence). V dropped 3 bases and J dropped 1 base, with 6 bases sitting between them. The CDR3 covers 13 residues. The CDR3 reads CASSFGLQETQYF. The CDR3 DNA sequence: TGTGCCAGCAGTTTCGGGCTCCAAGAGACCCAGTACTTC.

This clonotype has only one observation. The rearrangement uses TRBV5-4 and TRBJ2-1, with D perhaps assigned TRBD1 or TRBD2 (5 bases each). V lost 0 bases, J lost 8 bases, and 15 bases lay in between. Germline V gene sequence: CDR1 SGHNT, CDR2 YYREEE (reference sequence). The CDR3 length is 15 residues. DNA of the CDR3: TGTGCCAGCAGCTTGGGATGGGACCAGGGCGATGAGCAGTTCTTC. Translated, it gives CASSLGWDQGDEQFF.

The rearrangement links TRBV10-3 to TRBJ2-5; D ambiguous. V was trimmed by 1 base and J by 2 bases, leaving 5 bases between them. CDR1 and CDR2 (germline): ENHRY, SYGVKD. The CDR3 covers 13 residues. CDR3 residues: CAISELSQETQYF. CDR3 nucleotide sequence: TGTGCCATCAGTGAGTTAAGTCAAGAGACCCAGTACTTC.

The rearrangement links TRBV7-3 to TRBJ1-4, with 7 positions matching TRBD1. CDR1 and CDR2 from the germline V gene are SGHTA and FQGTGA. V shed 6 bases, J shed 7 bases, and the junction held 17 bases outside the gene matches. CDR3 length equals 17 residues. This chain's CDR3 is CASSFDRVYNEGEKLFF. For the CDR3, the DNA is TGTGCCAGCAGTTTCGACAGGGTTTACAATGAGGGTGAAAAACTGTTTTTT.

This clonotype was found many times. The rearrangement uses TRBV7-2 and TRBJ1-3; D is undetermined. The CDR3 length is 17 residues. Trimming removed 4 bases at V and 0 bases at J, with 16 bases between. Germline V CDR1 and CDR2: SGHTA, FQGNSA. CDR3: CASSSRYLRSSGNTIYF. In DNA form, the CDR3 reads TGTGCCAGCAGCTCTCGCTACTTGAGGTCCTCTGGAAACACCATATATTTT.

This clonotype was detected a few times. The V gene is TRBV7-9, the J gene TRBJ2-3, with D perhaps matching TRBD2 (5 bases). The ends were cut back, 5 bases at V and 0 bases at J, with 15 bases in the middle. The CDR3 is 16 residues long. Germline V gene sequence: CDR1 SEHNR, CDR2 FQNEAQ (reference sequence). CDR3 DNA sequence: TGTGCCAGCAGCCGGGGAACAACAACTAGCACAGATACGCAGTATTTT. Its protein is CASSRGTTTSTDTQYF.

This clonotype was observed at least ten times. The chain combines TRBV20-1 with TRBJ1-2; 8 bases align to TRBD1. CDR1 and CDR2 (germline): DFQATT, SNEGSKA (reference sequence). The CDR3 is made up of 13 amino acids. V lost 3 bases and J lost 4; bases outside the gene matches: 4. CDR3 DNA: TGCAGTGCTAGTCAGGGGGCTGCCTATGGCTACACCTTC. As protein: CSASQGAAYGYTF.

This chain links TRBV7-2 with TRBJ2-5, with 7 bases matching TRBD2. The CDR3 runs to 16 residues. Germline lookup yields CDR1 SGHTA and CDR2 FQGNSA. J was trimmed by 5 bases and V by 5 bases; bases with no gene match: 14. The CDR3 spells CASSQEPGGRSETQYF. The CDR3 region has the DNA TGTGCCAGCAGCCAAGAACCGGGGGGTAGGAGCGAGACCCAGTACTTC.

In this sample, this clonotype turned up many times. The rearrangement uses TRBV18 and TRBJ1-2; 8 positions match TRBD1. CDR3 size: 14 residues. The J segment lost 8 bases and the V segment lost 3 bases, leaving 8 bases of the junction unmatched. Germline assignment: CDR1 KGHSH and CDR2 LQKENI. This chain's CDR3 is CASSPIDRGWGYTF. The CDR3, as DNA: TGTGCCAGCTCACCCATCGACAGGGGTTGGGGCTACACCTTC.